This passage covers 15 T cell receptor beta chains from one sample sequenced in a study of T cell responses to AZD1222 COVID-19 vaccine (dated by TCRdb to the early 2020s). The library came from the immunoSEQ multiplex PCR assay. Entries here come from immuneACCESS through TCRdb and include only in-frame sequences with V and J called. Some clones fail to appear in such tables; in the studies checked, an unresolved V gene covers under half of the shortfall, and the cause of the remainder is unknown. The sample contains approximately 180,000 clones, about nine tenths of them found a single time. Jointly, the top ten make up 2.6% of the sample. This specimen's time point label, interpreted: baseline before first vaccination. This specimen was peripheral blood, taken on day 0 of AZD1222 vaccination. The receptors were sampled from an adult in good health.

The V and J genes are TRBV6-1 and TRBJ1-6, with D unresolved. Germline lookup yields CDR1 MNHNS and CDR2 SASEGT. The CDR3 covers 14 residues. V was shortened by 2 bases and J by 9 bases, with 11 bases between the two germline ends. The chain's CDR3 is CASSEYISGSPLHF. The CDR3 DNA sequence: TGTGCCAGCAGTGAATATATATCGGGTTCACCCCTCCACTTT.

To note about this clone: At one end, the junction sequence differs from germline, possibly due to a read error. The chain is built from TRBV27 and TRBJ1-5; unclear D gene. This CDR3 is built from 17 residues. Germline V CDR1 and CDR2: MNHEY, SMNVEV (reference sequence). CDR3 amino acids: CASSLYFARSRDQPQHF. The CDR3 DNA is TGTGCCAGTAGTTTATATTTCGCGCGATCTCGAGATCAGCCCCAGCATTTT.

V gene TRBV6-5 combines with J gene TRBJ1-2, with TRBD1 as a possible D gene (6 bases). Germline assignment: CDR1 MNHEY and CDR2 SVGAGI. The ends were cut back, 2 bases at V and 6 bases at J, with 10 bases in the middle. The CDR3 has 13 amino acids. The CDR3 here is CASSYGTLDGYTF. The CDR3 DNA reads TGTGCCAGCAGTTACGGGACACTGGATGGCTACACCTTC.

J is TRBJ2-1 and V is TRBV27; 7 positions agree with TRBD2. Germline values: CDR1 MNHEY, CDR2 SMNVEV (reference sequence). The V segment lost 2 bases and the J segment 5 bases; nucleotides outside the gene matches: 6. The CDR3 sequence is 15 residues long. CDR3 sequence (DNA): TGTGCCAGCAGTTTAATCAGGCGGGGGAACAATGAGCAGTTCTTC. It specifies CASSLIRRGNNEQFF.

The rearrangement uses TRBV2 and TRBJ2-7; D is unresolved. Germline loops: CDR1 SNHLY, CDR2 FYNNEI. This CDR3 is built from 8 residues. The ends were cut back, 8 bases at V and 6 bases at J, with 2 bases in the middle. The CDR3 loop is CASREQYF. The CDR3, as DNA: TGTGCCAGCCGCGAGCAGTACTTC.

This clone was counted a few times. Other DNA sequences in this specimen translate into the identical CDR3. This rearrangement joins TRBV6-1 to TRBJ1-3; D remains ambiguous. The CDR3 contains 14 residues. Looked up from germline, CDR1 is MNHNS and CDR2 is SASEGT. Trimming left V 3 bases short and J 3 bases short, with 9 bases between. CDR3 bases: TGTGCCAGCAGTGATGGAGCCAGTGGAAACACCATATATTTT. It is translated as CASSDGASGNTIYF.

This rearrangement joins TRBV7-2 to TRBJ1-5; 8 nucleotides line up with TRBD1. The ends lost 4 bases at V and 6 bases at J; junction bases unmatched: 8. This CDR3 has 15 amino acids. Germline-derived CDR1 and CDR2 are SGHTA and FQGNSA. CDR3 protein: CASSSAGTGGQPQHF. The CDR3 region has the DNA TGTGCCAGCAGCTCCGCGGGTACAGGGGGTCAGCCCCAGCATTTT. Full variable domain (remainder filled in from reference TRBV7-2 and TRBJ1-5): GAGVSQSPSNKVTEKGKDVELRCDPISGHTALYWYRQSLGQGLEFLIYFQGNSAPDKSGLPSDRFSAERTGGSVSTLTIQRTQQEDSAVYLCASSSAGTGGQPQHFGDGTRLSIL.

V is TRBV5-1 and J is TRBJ1-2, with D perhaps matching TRBD1 (5 bases). CDR1 is SGHRS, CDR2 YFSETQ, per germline. The CDR3 loop spans 14 amino acids. Trimming took 3 bases from V and 4 from J, leaving 13 bases between them. DNA for the CDR3: TGCGCCAGCAGCTCCCCCCAGGGTTCCTATGGCTACACCTTC. This codes for CASSSPQGSYGYTF.

V is TRBV7-9 and J is TRBJ2-7; a possible D gene is TRBD1 (6 bases). Between the trimmed V and J ends, which lost 2 bases and 0 bases, there was a span of 8 bases. The germline gives CDR1 SEHNR, CDR2 FQNEAQ (reference sequence). The length of the CDR3 is 14 residues. CDR3 sequence reads: CASSLQGTSYEQYF. For the CDR3, the DNA is TGTGCCAGCAGCTTACAGGGGACCTCCTACGAGCAGTACTTC.

A remark on this clone: Different DNA sequences within this sample yield the same CDR3. The chain employs TRBV28 and TRBJ2-3; D is ambiguous. CDR1 and CDR2 (germline): MDHEN, SYDVKM. This CDR3 comprises 12 residues. V lost 2 bases and J lost 2, with 2 bases in between. The CDR3 region is CASSLATDTQYF. CDR3 in DNA: TGTGCCAGCAGTTTAGCCACAGATACGCAGTATTTT.

The J gene is TRBJ2-7, the V gene TRBV28, with a weak D call TRBD2 (7 bases). CDR3 length: 14 residues. V was cut by 7 bases and J by 0 bases, with 13 bases left in between. Germline V CDR1 and CDR2: MDHEN, SYDVKM. In nucleotides, the CDR3 is TGTGCCAGCACCTGGGGGGGCGCCTCCTACGAGCAGTACTTC. Translating gives CASTWGGASYEQYF.

The chain carries TRBV27 and TRBJ1-1; D perhaps matches TRBD1 (5 bases). The length of the CDR3 is 15 residues. CDR1 and CDR2 (germline): MNHEY, SMNVEV (reference sequence). V lost 5 bases and J 3 bases, leaving 16 bases between the germline ends. As DNA, the CDR3 is TGTGCCAGCAGTCCCGCGGGGTGGGGGGACACTGAAGCTTTCTTT. It translates to CASSPAGWGDTEAFF.

V and J are TRBV27 and TRBJ1-1, with 7 bases matching TRBD1. The CDR3 is 13 residues long. Germline-derived CDR1 and CDR2 are MNHEY and SMNVEV (reference sequence). The CDR3 here is CASAGGRNTEAFF. The DNA of the CDR3 is TGTGCTTCCGCAGGGGGGAGGAACACTGAAGCTTTCTTT.

V and J are TRBV18 and TRBJ2-7; TRBD1 is a possible D gene (6 bases). V lost 3 bases and J 3 bases, leaving 12 bases between the germline ends. The CDR3 extends over 14 amino acids. The germline V gene encodes CDR1 KGHSH and CDR2 LQKENI. The CDR3 DNA reads TGTGCCAGCTCACCCGACAGGACCAACTACGAGCAGTACTTC. Protein product: CASSPDRTNYEQYF. Combining the CDR3 with reference TRBV18 and TRBJ2-7 gives the whole variable domain NAGVMQNPRHLVRRRGQEARLRCSPMKGHSHVYWYRQLPEEGLKFMVYLQKENIIDESGMPKERFSAEFPKEGPSILRIQQVVRGDSAAYFCASSPDRTNYEQYFGPGTRLTVT.

This clone was seen a single time. CDR3 DNA sequence: TGTGCCAGCCACAATTCCCGGCTAGCGGGAGGCCTCAGGTTTGATGAGCAGTTCTTC. Amino acid sequence: CASHNSRLAGGLRFDEQFF. The rearrangement uses TRBV3-1 (or the pseudogene TRBV3-2) and TRBJ2-1, with 11 nucleotides matching TRBD2. Trimming took 8 bases from V and 8 from J; bases not matched to a gene: 23. CDR1 is LGHDT and CDR2 is YNNKEL in the germline V gene (reference sequence). The CDR3 runs to 19 residues.